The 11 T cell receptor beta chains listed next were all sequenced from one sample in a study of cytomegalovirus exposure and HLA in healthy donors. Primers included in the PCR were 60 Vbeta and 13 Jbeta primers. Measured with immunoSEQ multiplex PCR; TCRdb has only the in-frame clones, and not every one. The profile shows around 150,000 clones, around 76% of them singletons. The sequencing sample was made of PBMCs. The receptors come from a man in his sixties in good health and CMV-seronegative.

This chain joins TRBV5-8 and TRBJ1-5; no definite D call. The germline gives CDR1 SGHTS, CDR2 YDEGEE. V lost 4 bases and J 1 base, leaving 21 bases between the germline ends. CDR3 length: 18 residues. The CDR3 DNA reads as TGTGCCAGCAGCGGAAACCGGGATCGGGAATCGAGCAATCAGCCCCAGCATTTT. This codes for CASSGNRDRESSNQPQHF. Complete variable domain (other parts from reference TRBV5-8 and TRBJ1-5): EAGVTQSPTHLIKTRGQQATLRCSPISGHTSVYWYQQALGLGLQFLLWYDEGEERNRGNFPPRFSGRQFPNYSSELNVNALELEDSALYLCASSGNRDRESSNQPQHFGDGTRLSIL.

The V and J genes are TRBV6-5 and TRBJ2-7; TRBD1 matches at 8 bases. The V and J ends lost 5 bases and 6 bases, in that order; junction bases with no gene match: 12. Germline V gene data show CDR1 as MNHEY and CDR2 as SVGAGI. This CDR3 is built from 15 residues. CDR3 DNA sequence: TGTGCCAGCAGTATCAGATACAGGGGGGTTGGCGAGCAGTACTTC. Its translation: CASSIRYRGVGEQYF.

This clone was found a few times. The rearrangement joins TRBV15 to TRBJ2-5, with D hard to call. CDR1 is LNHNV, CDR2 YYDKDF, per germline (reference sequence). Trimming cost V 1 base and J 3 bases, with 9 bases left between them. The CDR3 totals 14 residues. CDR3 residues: CATSRGIAEETQYF. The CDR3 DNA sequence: TGTGCCACCAGCAGAGGTATAGCCGAAGAGACCCAGTACTTC. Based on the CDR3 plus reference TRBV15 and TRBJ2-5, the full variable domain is DAMVIQNPRYQVTQFGKPVTLSCSQTLNHNVMYWYQQKSSQAPKLLFHYYDKDFNNEADTPDNFQSRRPNTSFCFLDIRSPGLGDTAMYLCATSRGIAEETQYFGPGTRLLVL.

DNA for the CDR3: TGCGCCAGCAGCCTAACGACCCTTAGCGGGAGCGGGGAAGATACGCAGTATTTT. The encoded protein is CASSLTTLSGSGEDTQYF. The chain employs TRBV5-1 and TRBJ2-3; the match to TRBD2 covers 9 bases. With 4 bases clipped from V and 5 bases from J, the junction kept 17 bases outside the gene matches. This CDR3 has 18 amino acids. The V gene's germline CDR1 is SGHRS and CDR2 YFSETQ.

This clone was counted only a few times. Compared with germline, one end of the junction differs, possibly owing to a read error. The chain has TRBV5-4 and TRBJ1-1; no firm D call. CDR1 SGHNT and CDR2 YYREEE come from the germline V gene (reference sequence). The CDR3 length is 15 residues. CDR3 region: CASSQDAGMNTEAFF. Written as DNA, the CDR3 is TGCGCCAGCAGCCAAGATGCCGGGATGAACACTGAAGCTTTCTTT. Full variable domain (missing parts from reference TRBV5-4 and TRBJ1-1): ETGVTQSPTHLIKTRGQQVTLRCSSQSGHNTVSWYQQALGQGPQFIFQYYREEENGRGNFPPRFSGLQFPNYSSELNVNALELDDSALYLCASSQDAGMNTEAFFGQGTRLTVV.

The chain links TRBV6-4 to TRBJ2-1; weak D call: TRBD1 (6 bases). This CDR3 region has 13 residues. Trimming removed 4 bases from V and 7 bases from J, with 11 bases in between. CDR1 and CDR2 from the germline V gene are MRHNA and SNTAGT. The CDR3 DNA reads TGTGCCAGCAGTGCGCTGGGGGCAAATGAGCAGTTCTTC. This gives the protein CASSALGANEQFF.

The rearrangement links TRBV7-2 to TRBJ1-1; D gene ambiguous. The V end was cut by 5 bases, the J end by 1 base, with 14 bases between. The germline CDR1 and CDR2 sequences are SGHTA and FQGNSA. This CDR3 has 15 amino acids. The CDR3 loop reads CASSIVGGSNTEAFF. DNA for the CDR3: TGTGCCAGCAGCATAGTCGGAGGATCGAACACTGAAGCTTTCTTT.

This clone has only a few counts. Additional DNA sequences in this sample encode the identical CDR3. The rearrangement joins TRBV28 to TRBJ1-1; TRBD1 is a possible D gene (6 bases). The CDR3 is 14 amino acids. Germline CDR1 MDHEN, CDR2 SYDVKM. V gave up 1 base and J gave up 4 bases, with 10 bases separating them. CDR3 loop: CASSLSGDITEAFF. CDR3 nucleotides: TGTGCCAGCAGTTTATCAGGGGACATCACTGAAGCTTTCTTT.

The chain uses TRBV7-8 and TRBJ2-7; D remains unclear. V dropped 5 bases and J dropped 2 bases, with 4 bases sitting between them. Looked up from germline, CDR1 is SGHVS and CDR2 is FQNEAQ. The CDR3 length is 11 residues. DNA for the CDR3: TGTGCCAGCAGCGCGGCCTACGAGCAGTACTTC. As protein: CASSAAYEQYF.

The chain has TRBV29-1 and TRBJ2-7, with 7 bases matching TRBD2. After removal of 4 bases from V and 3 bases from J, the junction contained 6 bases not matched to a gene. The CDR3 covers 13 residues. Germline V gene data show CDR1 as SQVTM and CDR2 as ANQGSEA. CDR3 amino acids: CSVGWGGGYEQYF. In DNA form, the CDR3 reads TGCAGCGTTGGCTGGGGCGGGGGCTACGAGCAGTACTTC.

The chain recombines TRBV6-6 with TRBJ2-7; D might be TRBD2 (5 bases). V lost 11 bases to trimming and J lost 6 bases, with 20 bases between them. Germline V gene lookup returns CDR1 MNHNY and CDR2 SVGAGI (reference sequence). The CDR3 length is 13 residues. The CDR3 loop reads CAGSQSLSGEQYF. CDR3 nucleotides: TGTGCCGGGAGCCAGTCGCTATCGGGCGAGCAGTACTTC.